This TCR beta chain was recovered during a study of PD-1 blockade in classical Hodgkin lymphoma. Study findings and constraints: Why repertoires differed is undefined; disease activity or prior therapy possibly contributed.

Each patient relapsed following autologous stem cell transplantation, and prior brentuximab vedotin exposure differed. Complete response, partial response or progressive disease constituted the best response categories observed. The V and J ends lost 7 bases and 7 bases respectively, with 7 bases between them. There are 10 residues in the CDR3. Per the germline V gene, CDR1 is WNHNN and CDR2 is SYGVQD (reference sequence). This clone was counted a few times. The antigen remains unidentified. Assay used: immunoSEQ multiplex PCR; TCRdb lists only in-frame clones, some missing. The table records about 15,000 clones, roughly 60% of them present only once.

The chain uses TRBV10-1 and TRBJ1-1; no firm D call. The material sequenced was peripheral blood mononuclear cells (PBMCs), taken before the second cycle of nivolumab. The receptor was derived from a human donor with classical Hodgkin lymphoma. The CDR3 DNA follows: TGCGCCAGCAATAGTGGTGAAGCTTTCTTT. Amino acids: CASNSGEAFF.